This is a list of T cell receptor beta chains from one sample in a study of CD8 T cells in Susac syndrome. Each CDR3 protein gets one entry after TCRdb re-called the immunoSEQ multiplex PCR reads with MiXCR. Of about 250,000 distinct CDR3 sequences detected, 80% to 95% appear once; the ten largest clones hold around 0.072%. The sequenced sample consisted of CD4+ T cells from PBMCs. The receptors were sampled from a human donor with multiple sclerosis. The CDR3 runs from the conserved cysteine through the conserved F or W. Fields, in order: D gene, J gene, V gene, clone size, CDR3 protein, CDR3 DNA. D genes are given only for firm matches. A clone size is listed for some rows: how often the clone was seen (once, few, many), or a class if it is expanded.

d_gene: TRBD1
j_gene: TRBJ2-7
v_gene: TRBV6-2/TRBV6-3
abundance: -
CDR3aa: CASSLRGTGVSYEQYF
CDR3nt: TGTGCCAGCAGCTTACGTGGTACAGGGGTCTCCTACGAGCAGTACTTC

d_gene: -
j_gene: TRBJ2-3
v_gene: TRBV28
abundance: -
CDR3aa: CASSPIPRSPSGNTQYF
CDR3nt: TGTGCCAGCAGCCCGATTCCGCGGTCCCCCAGTGGGAATACGCAGTATTTT

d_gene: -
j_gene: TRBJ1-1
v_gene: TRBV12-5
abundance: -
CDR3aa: CASGLGTNTEAFF
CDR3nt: TGTGCTAGTGGTTTGGGAACAAACACTGAAGCTTTCTTT

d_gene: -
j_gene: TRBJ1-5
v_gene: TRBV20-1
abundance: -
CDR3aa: CSAKHLSGTLASNQPQHF
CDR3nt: TGCAGTGCTAAGCACTTATCAGGGACTTTAGCTAGCAATCAGCCCCAGCATTTT

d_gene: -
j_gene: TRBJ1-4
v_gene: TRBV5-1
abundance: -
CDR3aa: CASSFSEGNEKLFF
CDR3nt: TGCGCCAGCAGCTTCTCAGAGGGTAATGAAAAACTGTTTTTT

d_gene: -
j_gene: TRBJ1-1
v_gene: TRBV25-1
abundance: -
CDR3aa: CATTRGATEAFF
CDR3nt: TGTGCCACCACACGGGGGGCCACTGAAGCTTTCTTT

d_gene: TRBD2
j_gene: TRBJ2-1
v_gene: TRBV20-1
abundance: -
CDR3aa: CSAPPAGGLAGRDSYNEQFF
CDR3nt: TGCAGTGCTCCCCCAGCGGGGGGACTAGCGGGACGGGACTCCTACAATGAGCAGTTCTTC

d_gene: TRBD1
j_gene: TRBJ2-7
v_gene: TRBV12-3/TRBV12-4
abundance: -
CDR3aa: CASSLRGRIYEQYF
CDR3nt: TGTGCCAGCAGTTTGAGGGGGCGCATCTACGAGCAGTACTTC

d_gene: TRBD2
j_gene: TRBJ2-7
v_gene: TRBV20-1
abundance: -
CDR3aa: CSARGPAGGSYEQYF
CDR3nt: TGCAGTGCTAGAGGTCCAGCGGGGGGCTCCTACGAGCAGTACTTC

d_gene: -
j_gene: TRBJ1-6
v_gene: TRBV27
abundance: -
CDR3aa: CASSVRGAANSPLHF
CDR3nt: TGTGCCAGCAGTGTCCGCGGGGCAGCTAATTCACCCCTCCACTTT

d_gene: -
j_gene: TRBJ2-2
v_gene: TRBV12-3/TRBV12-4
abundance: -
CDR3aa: CASSLGAAKGELFF
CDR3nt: TGTGCCAGCAGTTTAGGGGCGGCTAAAGGGGAGCTGTTTTTT

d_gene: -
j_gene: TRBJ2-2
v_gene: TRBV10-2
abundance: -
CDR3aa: CASSESYGGNTGELFF
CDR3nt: TGCGCCAGCAGTGAGTCTTACGGGGGGAACACCGGGGAGCTGTTTTTT

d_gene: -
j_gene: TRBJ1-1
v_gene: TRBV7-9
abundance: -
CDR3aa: CASSLRQATMNTEAFF
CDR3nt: TGTGCCAGCAGCCTCCGACAGGCGACCATGAACACTGAAGCTTTCTTT

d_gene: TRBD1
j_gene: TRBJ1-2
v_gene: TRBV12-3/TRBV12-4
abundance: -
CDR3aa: CASTSQGAVVRGGYTF
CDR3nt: TGTGCCAGCACCTCACAGGGGGCCGTGGTCCGCGGGGGCTACACCTTC

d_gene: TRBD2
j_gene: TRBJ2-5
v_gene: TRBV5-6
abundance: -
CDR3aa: CASTKLAGGPEYF
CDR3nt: TGTGCCAGCACCAAACTAGCGGGAGGCCCGGAGTACTTC

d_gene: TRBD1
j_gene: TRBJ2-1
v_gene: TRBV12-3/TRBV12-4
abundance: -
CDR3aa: CASSQTPGQGGSPKQFAQFF
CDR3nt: TGTGCCAGCAGCCAAACCCCGGGACAGGGGGGATCCCCAAAGCAGTTCGCCCAGTTCTTC

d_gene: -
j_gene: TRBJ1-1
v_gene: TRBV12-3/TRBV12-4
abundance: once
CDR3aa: CASRAGVDTEAFF
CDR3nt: TGTGCCAGCAGGGCAGGGGTTGACACTGAAGCTTTCTTT

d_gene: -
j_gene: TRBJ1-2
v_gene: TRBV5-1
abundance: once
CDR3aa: CASSLEAGVFYGYTF
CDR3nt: TGCGCCAGCAGCTTGGAGGCAGGGGTCTTCTATGGCTACACCTTC

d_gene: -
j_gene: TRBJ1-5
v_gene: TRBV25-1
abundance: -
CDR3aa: CASRTLTGGNQPQHF
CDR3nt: TGTGCCAGCAGGACTCTGACAGGTGGCAATCAGCCCCAGCATTTT

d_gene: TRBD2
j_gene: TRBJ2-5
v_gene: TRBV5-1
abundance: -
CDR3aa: CASSLDSGRETQYF
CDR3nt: TGCGCCAGCAGCTTGGACAGCGGGAGAGAGACCCAGTACTTC

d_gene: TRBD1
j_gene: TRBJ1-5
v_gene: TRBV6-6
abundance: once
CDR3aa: CASSLGAGGSNQPQHF
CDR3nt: TGTGCCAGCAGCCTCGGGGCAGGGGGTAGCAATCAGCCCCAGCATTTT

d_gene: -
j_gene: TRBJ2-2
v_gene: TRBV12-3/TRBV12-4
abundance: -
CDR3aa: CASSFGVPGELFF
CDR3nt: TGTGCCAGCAGTTTCGGGGTCCCCGGGGAGCTGTTTTTT

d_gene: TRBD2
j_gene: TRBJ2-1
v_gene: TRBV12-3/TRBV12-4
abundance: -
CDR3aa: CASSPPRGLAGSGSYNEQFF
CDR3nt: TGTGCCAGCAGTCCTCCCCGCGGACTAGCGGGGTCGGGCTCCTACAATGAGCAGTTCTTC

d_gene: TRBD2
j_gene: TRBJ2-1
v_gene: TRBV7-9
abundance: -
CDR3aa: CASSSRVVAGVRDEQFF
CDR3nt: TGTGCCAGCAGCTCCAGGGTAGTAGCGGGAGTACGAGATGAGCAGTTCTTC

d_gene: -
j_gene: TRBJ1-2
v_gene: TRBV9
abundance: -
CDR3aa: CASSDPLRQVGGYTF
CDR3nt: TGTGCCAGCAGCGACCCACTACGGCAAGTCGGGGGCTACACCTTC

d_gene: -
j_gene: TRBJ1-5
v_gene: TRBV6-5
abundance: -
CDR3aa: CASSYTPSGQPQHF
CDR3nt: TGTGCCAGCAGTTACACCCCATCCGGTCAGCCCCAGCATTTT

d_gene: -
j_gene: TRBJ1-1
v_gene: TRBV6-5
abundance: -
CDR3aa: CASSYARGGTEAFF
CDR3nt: TGTGCCAGCAGTTACGCACGGGGAGGAACTGAAGCTTTCTTT

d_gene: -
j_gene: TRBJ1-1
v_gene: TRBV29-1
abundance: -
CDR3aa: CSAGTANTEAFF
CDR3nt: TGCAGCGCCGGGACGGCGAACACTGAAGCTTTCTTT

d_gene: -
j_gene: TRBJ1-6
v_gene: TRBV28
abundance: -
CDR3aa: CASSFGNSPLHF
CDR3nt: TGTGCCAGCAGTTTCGGGAATTCACCCCTCCACTTT

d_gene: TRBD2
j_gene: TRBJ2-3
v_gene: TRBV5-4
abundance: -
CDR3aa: CASSLGLAGGRGPDTQYF
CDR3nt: TGTGCCAGCAGCTTGGGGCTAGCGGGAGGTCGAGGACCAGATACGCAGTATTTT

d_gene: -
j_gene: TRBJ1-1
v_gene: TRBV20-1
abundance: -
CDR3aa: CSARTPDGGTEAFF
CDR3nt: TGCAGTGCTAGAACCCCTGATGGTGGCACTGAAGCTTTCTTT

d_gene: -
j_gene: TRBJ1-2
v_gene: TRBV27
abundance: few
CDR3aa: CASSLGQGVYGYTF
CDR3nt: TGTGCCAGCAGTTTGGGGCAGGGCGTCTATGGCTACACCTTC

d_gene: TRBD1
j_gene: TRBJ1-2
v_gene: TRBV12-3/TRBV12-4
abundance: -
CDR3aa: CASSSLRGRDGHGYTF
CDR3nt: TGTGCCAGCAGTTCCTTAAGGGGGCGCGACGGCCATGGCTACACCTTC

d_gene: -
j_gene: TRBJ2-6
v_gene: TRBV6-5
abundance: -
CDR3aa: CASGQSSGANVLTF
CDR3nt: TGTGCCAGCGGTCAGTCCTCTGGGGCCAACGTCCTGACTTTC

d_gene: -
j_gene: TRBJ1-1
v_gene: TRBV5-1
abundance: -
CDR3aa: CASSLEAMNTEAFF
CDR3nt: TGCGCCAGCAGCTTGGAGGCCATGAACACTGAAGCTTTCTTT

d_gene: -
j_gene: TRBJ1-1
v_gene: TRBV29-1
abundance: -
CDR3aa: CSSQTGITEAFF
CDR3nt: TGCAGCTCCCAGACGGGGATCACTGAAGCTTTCTTT

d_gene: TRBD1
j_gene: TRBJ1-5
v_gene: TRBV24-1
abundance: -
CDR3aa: CATSPGQGFGQPQHF
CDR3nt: TGTGCCACCAGTCCGGGACAGGGTTTTGGGCAGCCCCAGCATTTT

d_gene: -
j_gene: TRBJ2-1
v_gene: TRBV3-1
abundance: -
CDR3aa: CASSPRPDREFF
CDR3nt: TGTGCCAGCAGCCCACGGCCCGATCGGGAGTTCTTC

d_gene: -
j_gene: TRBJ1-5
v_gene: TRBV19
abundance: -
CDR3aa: CASSIPGSRGQPQHF
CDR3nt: TGTGCCAGTAGTATCCCGGGGTCGAGGGGTCAGCCCCAGCATTTT

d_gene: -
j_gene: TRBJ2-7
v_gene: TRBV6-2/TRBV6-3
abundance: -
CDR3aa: CASSYSIGKTYEQYF
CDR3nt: TGTGCCAGCAGTTACTCGATAGGTAAGACCTACGAGCAGTACTTC

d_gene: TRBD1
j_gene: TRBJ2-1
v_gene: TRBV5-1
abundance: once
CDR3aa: CASSYRTGDNEQFF
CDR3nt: TGCGCCAGCAGCTACCGAACAGGGGACAATGAGCAGTTCTTC

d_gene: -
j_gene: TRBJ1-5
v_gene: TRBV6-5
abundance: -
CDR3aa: CASRGVGSNQPQHF
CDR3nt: TGTGCCAGCCGAGGAGTGGGGAGCAATCAGCCCCAGCATTTT

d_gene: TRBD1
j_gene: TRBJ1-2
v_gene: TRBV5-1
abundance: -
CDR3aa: CASNTGQDYGYTF
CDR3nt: TGCGCCAGCAACACTGGACAGGACTATGGCTACACCTTC

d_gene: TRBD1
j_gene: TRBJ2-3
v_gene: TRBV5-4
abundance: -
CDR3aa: CASSQRTGAADTQYF
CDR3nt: TGTGCCAGCAGCCAAAGGACAGGGGCAGCGGATACGCAGTATTTT

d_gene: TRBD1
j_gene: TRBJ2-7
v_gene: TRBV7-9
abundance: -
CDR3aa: CASSTTRGQSYEQYF
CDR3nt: TGTGCCAGCAGCACAACCCGGGGACAGTCGTACGAGCAGTACTTC

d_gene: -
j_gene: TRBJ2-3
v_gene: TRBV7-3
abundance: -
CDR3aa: CASSSPGPSDTQYF
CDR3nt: TGTGCCAGCAGCTCCCCCGGGCCATCCGATACGCAGTATTTT

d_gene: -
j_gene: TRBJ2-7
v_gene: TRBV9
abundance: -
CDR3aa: CASSRAGIYEQYF
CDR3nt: TGTGCCAGCAGTAGGGCGGGTATCTACGAGCAGTACTTC

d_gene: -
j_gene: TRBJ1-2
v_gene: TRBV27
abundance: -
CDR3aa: CASSPRTDGYTF
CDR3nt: TGTGCCAGCAGCCCGAGGACGGACGGCTACACCTTC

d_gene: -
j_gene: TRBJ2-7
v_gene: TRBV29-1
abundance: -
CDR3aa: CSVEDSHRDEQYF
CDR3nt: TGCAGCGTTGAAGATTCCCACAGGGACGAGCAGTACTTC

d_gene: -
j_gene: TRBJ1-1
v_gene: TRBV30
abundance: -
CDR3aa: CAWSVNLNTEAFF
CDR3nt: TGTGCCTGGAGTGTAAACCTGAACACTGAAGCTTTCTTT

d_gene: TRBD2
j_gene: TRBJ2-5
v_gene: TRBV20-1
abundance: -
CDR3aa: CSARTSGRETQYF
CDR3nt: TGCAGTGCTAGGACTAGCGGGAGGGAGACCCAGTACTTC

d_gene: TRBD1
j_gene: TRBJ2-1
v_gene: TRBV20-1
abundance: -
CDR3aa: CSARTHGQGARDEQFF
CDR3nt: TGCAGTGCTAGAACCCACGGACAGGGGGCTAGGGATGAGCAGTTCTTC

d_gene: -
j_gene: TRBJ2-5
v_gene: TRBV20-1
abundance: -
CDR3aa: CSAREREETQYF
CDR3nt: TGCAGTGCTAGAGAGCGGGAAGAGACCCAGTACTTC

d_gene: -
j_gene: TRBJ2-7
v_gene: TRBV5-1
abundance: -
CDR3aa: CASSLGTQTMGDEQYF
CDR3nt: TGCGCCAGCAGCTTGGGGACACAAACCATGGGGGACGAGCAGTACTTC

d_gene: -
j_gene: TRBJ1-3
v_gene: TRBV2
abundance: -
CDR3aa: CASSEDRHPGVTIYF
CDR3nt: TGTGCCAGCAGTGAAGATCGGCACCCTGGTGTCACCATATATTTT